The 29 T cell receptor beta chains below were found in one sample sequenced in a study of T cell repertoires in cytomegalovirus infection. TCRdb processed the reads anew with MiXCR; each CDR3 protein has one entry. The sample has roughly 340,000 distinct CDR3 sequences, roughly 29% seen once. Which antigens these TCRs recognize remains unknown. The sample here was cultured PBMCs, taken from culture after CMV antigen stimulation. These receptor sequences come from a human donor in good health (CMV status not recorded). Some clones in this sample may be carry-over from other donors' samples.

The table lists this clonotype with many counts. The V gene is TRBV10-3, the J gene TRBJ1-2, with 8 bases fitting TRBD1. The CDR3 has 13 residues. The V and J ends lost 7 bases and 7 bases, in that order; junction bases with no gene match: 8. Germline lookup yields CDR1 ENHRY and CDR2 SYGVKD. The CDR3 sequence: CAINSGTGFGYTF. CDR3 in DNA: TGTGCCATCAATTCCGGGACAGGTTTTGGCTACACCTTC.

This chain uses TRBV19 with TRBJ1-5; 9 nucleotides match TRBD1. Germline assignment: CDR1 LNHDA and CDR2 SQIVND (reference sequence). V lost 6 bases to trimming and J lost 5 bases; unmatched junction nucleotides: 11. The CDR3 consists of 16 residues. CDR3 in amino acids: CASRSRDRVADQPQHF. The CDR3 nucleotides read TGTGCCAGTAGAAGCCGGGACAGGGTAGCGGATCAGCCCCAGCATTTT. The whole variable domain, filled in from reference TRBV19 and TRBJ1-5, reads DGGITQSPKYLFRKEGQNVTLSCEQNLNHDAMYWYRQDPGQGLRLIYYSQIVNDFQKGDIAEGYSVSREKKESFPLTVTSAQKNPTAFYLCASRSRDRVADQPQHFGDGTRLSIL.

The chain carries TRBV5-1 and TRBJ2-1; no reliable D call. The CDR3 contains 14 residues. Trimming removed 0 bases from V and 5 bases from J, with 9 bases in between. Germline V gives CDR1 SGHRS, CDR2 YFSETQ. The CDR3 sequence: CASSLETPNNEQFF. The CDR3 nucleotides read TGCGCCAGCAGCTTGGAGACACCTAACAATGAGCAGTTCTTC.

This clonotype was picked up many times. The chain links TRBV7-2 to TRBJ2-7; D not resolved. Trimming pared 6 bases from V and 1 base from J, leaving 16 bases between. The CDR3 contains 15 residues. The V gene's germline CDR1 is SGHTA and CDR2 FQGNSA. CDR3 sequence (DNA): TGTGCCAGCAGTCCACTCCTTGACTCATCCTACGAGCAGTACTTC. Protein: CASSPLLDSSYEQYF.

This clonotype was observed a handful of times. The rearrangement joins TRBV6-6 to TRBJ2-3; 10 bases align to TRBD1. The V gene end was trimmed by 10 bases and the J gene end by 1 base; junction bases not matched to a gene: 8. From germline, CDR1 is MNHNY and CDR2 SVGAGI (reference sequence). This CDR3 contains 15 residues. The CDR3 coding sequence is TGTGCCACTCATTCCGGGACAGGGGGCACAGATACGCAGTATTTT. It encodes CATHSGTGGTDTQYF.

The J gene is TRBJ2-7, the V gene TRBV5-1, with 11 positions matching TRBD1. Trimming removed 1 base from V and 7 bases from J; junction bases left unmatched: 7. Germline CDR1 reads SGHRS; CDR2 reads YFSETQ. The CDR3 runs to 15 residues. CDR3 protein: CASSLKGQGAWEQYF. The CDR3 coding sequence is TGCGCCAGCAGCTTGAAAGGACAGGGGGCTTGGGAGCAGTACTTC.

This clonotype was detected only a few times. V is TRBV6-6 and J is TRBJ1-4; TRBD1 might be the D (5 bases). This CDR3 comprises 15 residues. CDR1 MNHNY and CDR2 SVGAGI come from the germline V gene (reference sequence). V was clipped by 5 bases and J by 5 bases, with 15 bases between them. CDR3 DNA sequence: TGTGCCAGCAGTCCTCTCGATGGGGGGAATGAAAAACTGTTTTTT. This sequence encodes CASSPLDGGNEKLFF.

The chain has TRBV19 and TRBJ2-1; D is possibly TRBD1 or TRBD2 (5 bases each). Germline V gives CDR1 LNHDA, CDR2 SQIVND (reference sequence). The CDR3 extends over 15 amino acids. Trimming removed 4 bases from V and 7 bases from J, with 17 bases in between. The CDR3 DNA reads as TGTGCCAGTAGTACCGGGACGTATTTTCTGAATGAGCAGTTCTTC. Protein sequence: CASSTGTYFLNEQFF.

Many counts were recorded for this clonotype. The V and J genes are TRBV7-2 and TRBJ1-4; unclear D gene. V lost 5 bases and J lost 4, with 14 bases in between. Germline-derived CDR1 and CDR2 are SGHTA and FQGNSA. The CDR3 consists of 15 residues. The CDR3 sequence: CASSPDVNLNEKLFF. Written as DNA, the CDR3 is TGTGCCAGCAGCCCGGACGTGAATCTTAATGAAAAACTGTTTTTT.

The V and J genes are TRBV27 and TRBJ2-1; 8 nucleotides agree with TRBD2. Germline V lookup: CDR1 MNHEY, CDR2 SMNVEV (reference sequence). V was pared by 5 bases and J by 1 base, with 10 bases of the junction left unmatched. This CDR3 comprises 17 residues. The CDR3 loop reads CASSPWFSGKSYNEQFF. CDR3 coding DNA: TGTGCCAGCAGTCCGTGGTTTAGCGGGAAGTCCTACAATGAGCAGTTCTTC.

This chain joins TRBV7-2 and TRBJ2-7; either TRBD1 or TRBD2 may supply D (5 bases each). The germline gives CDR1 SGHTA, CDR2 FQGNSA. The CDR3 covers 14 residues. The ends were cut back, 1 base at V and 7 bases at J, with 14 bases in the middle. In nucleotides, the CDR3 is TGTGCCAGCAGCTTAGGTCGGGACCTAAGGGAGCAGTACTTC. This sequence encodes CASSLGRDLREQYF.

The chain is built from TRBV12-3 or TRBV12-4 and TRBJ1-1; D remains unclear. The V and J ends lost 2 bases and 6 bases respectively, with 7 bases between them. This CDR3 spans 12 amino acids. DNA for the CDR3: TGTGCCAGCAGTTTAAGTAGGGCTGAAGCTTTCTTT. Translation gives CASSLSRAEAFF.

This clonotype has a single count. J is TRBJ2-5 and V is TRBV4-1; 9 nucleotides agree with TRBD2. V shed 4 bases and J 0 bases; nucleotides not matched to a gene: 6. Germline-derived CDR1 and CDR2 are MGHRA and YSYEKL. This CDR3 is built from 16 residues. CDR3 DNA sequence: TGCGCCAGCAGCCCCGCGGGGGGGCTAAACCAAGAGACCCAGTACTTC. Translating gives CASSPAGGLNQETQYF.

The chain recombines TRBV6-1 with TRBJ1-6; D unresolved. The CDR3 runs to 14 residues. Germline CDR1 is MNHNS and CDR2 is SASEGT. V was trimmed by 5 bases and J by 2 bases, leaving 7 bases between them. The CDR3 DNA is TGTGCCAGCAGTCGTGTGGCCTATAATTCACCCCTCCACTTT. Translated: CASSRVAYNSPLHF.

The V call is TRBV9, the J call TRBJ1-5, with D maybe TRBD1 (5 bases). Germline V gene lookup returns CDR1 SGDLS and CDR2 YYNGEE. The CDR3 has 15 amino acids. V was trimmed by 6 bases and J by 5 bases, leaving 18 bases between them. The CDR3 loop reads CASIAGGGLHQPQHF. For the CDR3, the DNA is TGTGCCAGCATCGCGGGGGGGGGTCTCCATCAGCCCCAGCATTTT.

This clonotype was counted only a few times. This sequence joins TRBV19 and TRBJ1-1; D remains unclear. The CDR3 has 13 residues. Trimming stripped 7 bases from V and 3 bases from J, with 12 bases between. Germline V gene data show CDR1 as LNHDA and CDR2 as SQIVND (reference sequence). The CDR3 coding sequence is TGTGCCAGTACCCTGAACCCACACACTGAAGCTTTCTTT. Protein sequence: CASTLNPHTEAFF.

The J gene is TRBJ1-1, the V gene TRBV25-1; D perhaps matches TRBD1 (5 bases). The germline CDR1 and CDR2 sequences are MGHDK and SYGVNS. The CDR3 totals 12 residues. V dropped 4 bases and J dropped 10 bases, with 13 bases sitting between them. CDR3 protein: CASSGGHERAFF. CDR3 DNA: TGTGCCAGCAGTGGAGGACACGAGCGAGCTTTCTTT.

There are a few counts of this clonotype. The CDR3 DNA follows: TGTGCCATCTGGCCCGAACAGGGGCCCGGGTATGGCTACACCTTC. It specifies CAIWPEQGPGYGYTF. The chain is built from TRBV10-3 and TRBJ1-2; 7 nucleotides agree with TRBD1. This CDR3 comprises 15 residues. Trimming at V came to 8 bases and at J to 5 bases, leaving 14 bases not matched to a gene. Germline assignment: CDR1 ENHRY and CDR2 SYGVKD.

The rearrangement links TRBV6-8 to TRBJ2-1, with 9 bases lining up with TRBD2. The CDR3 consists of 15 residues. Looked up from germline, CDR1 is MNHGY and CDR2 is SAAAGT. V was clipped by 2 bases and J by 7 bases; unmatched bases: 6. CDR3 in amino acids: CASSYEGGRANEQFF. CDR3 DNA sequence: TGTGCCAGCAGTTACGAGGGCGGGAGGGCGAATGAGCAGTTCTTC.

This chain connects TRBV12-3 or TRBV12-4 to TRBJ1-4; D is undetermined. V was clipped by 3 bases and J by 6 bases, with 8 bases between them. The CDR3 consists of 13 residues. This chain's CDR3 is CASSLDVYEKLFF. For the CDR3, the DNA is TGTGCCAGCAGTTTGGACGTATATGAAAAACTGTTTTTT.

This clonotype was counted between two and nine times. The J gene is TRBJ2-6, the V gene TRBV28; 8 bases align to TRBD1. This CDR3 has 17 amino acids. The germline CDR1 and CDR2 sequences are MDHEN and SYDVKM. V was pared by 2 bases and J by 2 bases, with 5 bases of the junction left unmatched. CDR3 protein: CASSLAGQDPGANVLTF. CDR3 nucleotide sequence: TGTGCCAGCAGTTTAGCGGGACAGGACCCTGGGGCCAACGTCCTGACTTTC.

This clonotype was counted only a few times. The chain has TRBV10-3 and TRBJ1-6; D is possibly TRBD1 (6 bases). Trimming pared 6 bases from V and 4 bases from J, leaving 22 bases between. Germline CDR1 ENHRY, CDR2 SYGVKD. The CDR3 spans 18 residues. DNA for the CDR3: TGTGCCATCAGCTCTACACAGGGCTCGGGGAGGTATAATTCACCCCTCCACTTT. Translating it yields CAISSTQGSGRYNSPLHF.

This clonotype was observed many times. The genes are TRBV7-3 and TRBJ1-1; D is possibly TRBD1 (5 bases). This CDR3 spans 14 amino acids. The germline V gene has CDR1 SGHTA and CDR2 FQGTGA. Deletions cut 4 bases from V and 7 bases from J, with 16 bases between. CDR3: CASSSSGVRGEAFF. In nucleotides, the CDR3 is TGTGCCAGCAGCTCATCCGGGGTGAGGGGTGAAGCTTTCTTT.

A few counts support this clonotype. This chain uses TRBV19 with TRBJ2-3; 8 bases fit TRBD2. Germline trimming cut 4 bases from V and 3 bases from J; bases unmatched to any gene: 12. The CDR3 loop spans 17 amino acids. Germline assignment: CDR1 LNHDA and CDR2 SQIVND (reference sequence). CDR3 loop: CASSTRTSWERTDTQYF. The CDR3 bases are TGTGCCAGTAGTACCCGGACTAGCTGGGAAAGGACAGATACGCAGTATTTT.

This clonotype has a count of ten or more. The CDR3 protein is CASSSDIYQPQHF. The CDR3 bases are TGTGCCAGCAGCTCTGACATTTATCAGCCCCAGCATTTT. The chain recombines TRBV7-3 with TRBJ1-5; D is unclear. The CDR3 runs 13 residues. The V gene lost 4 bases and the J gene lost 5 bases, with 9 bases spanning the gap. The germline V gene has CDR1 SGHTA and CDR2 FQGTGA.

The chain uses TRBV6-6 and TRBJ2-6; D possibly corresponds to TRBD2 (6 bases). Germline lookup yields CDR1 MNHNY and CDR2 SVGAGI (reference sequence). This CDR3 has 18 residues. Trimming cost V 0 bases and J 0 bases, with 12 bases left between them. The CDR3 DNA sequence: TGTGCCAGCAGTTACTCGGAGGAGGGCGCCTCTGGGGCCAACGTCCTGACTTTC. This gives the protein CASSYSEEGASGANVLTF.

In its sample, this clonotype was seen a few times. The V gene is TRBV6-1, the J gene TRBJ1-2, with 9 bases that match TRBD1. The ends lost 10 bases at V and 3 bases at J; junction bases unmatched: 6. Per germline, CDR1 MNHNS and CDR2 SASEGT. The length of the CDR3 is 13 residues. The CDR3 region is CAIGTGIDYGYTF. DNA of the CDR3: TGTGCCATCGGGACAGGGATAGACTATGGCTACACCTTC.

The chain has TRBV12-3 or TRBV12-4 and TRBJ1-6; D perhaps matches TRBD1 (6 bases). V was pared by 6 bases and J by 14 bases, with 20 bases between. The CDR3 totals 14 residues. The CDR3 here is CASSLTGRTQSLHF. CDR3 in DNA: TGTGCCAGCAGCCTCACAGGGAGGACGCAGTCCCTCCACTTT.

The chain couples TRBV6-1 to TRBJ2-3; maybe TRBD1 (6 bases). The germline V gene has CDR1 MNHNS and CDR2 SASEGT. The ends were cut back, 6 bases at V and 2 bases at J, with 9 bases in the middle. The CDR3 length is 13 residues. The CDR3 DNA is TGTGCCAGCAGAGGACAGATCACAGATACGCAGTATTTT. It translates to CASRGQITDTQYF.